The present T cell receptor beta chain was sequenced within a study of molecular identifiers for immune sequencing clone quantification. Study background: Five aliquots were made in replicates from the RNA of 20,000 or 100,000 naive CD8 cells, and four were sequenced. General study results and limits: Clones above 20 RNA copies contained over 97% of effector molecules and under 1% of naive molecules.

This clonotype was recorded at least ten times. The antigen remains unidentified. From germline, CDR1 is SGHTA and CDR2 FQGNSA. The CDR3 totals 10 residues. The ends were cut back, 8 bases at V and 14 bases at J, with 14 bases in the middle. Previously described methods and listed TCR primers produced bulk TCR libraries. TCRdb redid the calling of the PCR reads with MiXCR, one entry per CDR3 protein. The sample includes around 94,000 distinct CDR3 sequences, 30% to 35% seen only once; the top ten take over 8%. This receptor was identified in a human donor in good health. Some libraries in this study had Jurkat cell RNA spiked in. The specimen sequenced was naive CD8+ T cells from blood, with Jurkat cell RNA spiked in. Indicated subset: FACS-sorted CD8+CD4-CCR7+CD45RA+ naive T cells. This sequence joins TRBV7-2 and TRBJ2-3, with a possible D match to TRBD2 (6 bases). The CDR3 here is CASGGLAMYF. The CDR3 DNA reads as TGTGCCAGCGGGGGGTTAGCGATGTATTTT.